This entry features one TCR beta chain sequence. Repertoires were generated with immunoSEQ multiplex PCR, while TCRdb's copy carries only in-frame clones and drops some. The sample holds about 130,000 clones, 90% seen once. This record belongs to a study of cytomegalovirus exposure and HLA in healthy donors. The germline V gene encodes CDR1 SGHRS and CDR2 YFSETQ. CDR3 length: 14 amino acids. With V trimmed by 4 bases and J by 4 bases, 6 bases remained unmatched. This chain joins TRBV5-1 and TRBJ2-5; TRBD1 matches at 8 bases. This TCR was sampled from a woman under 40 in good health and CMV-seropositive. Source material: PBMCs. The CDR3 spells CASSNGQGGETQYF. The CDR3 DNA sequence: TGCGCCAGCAGCAACGGACAGGGAGGAGAGACCCAGTACTTC.